What follows describes a single T cell receptor beta chain. Its target is unknown. Other DNA sequences in the same sample also yield this CDR3. These data are taken from a study of high-grade serous ovarian cancer treatment subgroups. Method: immunoSEQ multiplex PCR; TCRdb's copy keeps in-frame clones and lacks some. The sample carries 6,000 to 8,000 clones, approximately 84% recorded once. The tumor samples were collected prior to definitive surgery or chemotherapy. Study observations and caveats: CDR1 and CDR2 were left unanalyzed; analyses focused on CDR3.

Trimming cost V 4 bases and J 0 bases, with 7 bases left between them. The CDR3 consists of 14 residues. The germline gives CDR1 LGHNA, CDR2 YSLEER. Source material: tumor tissue. The sequence derives from a human donor with high-grade serous ovarian cancer. The chain is built from TRBV4-3 and TRBJ1-3, with unresolved D. The CDR3, as DNA: TGCGCCAGCAGCCGGGCGAGCTCTGGAAACACCATATATTTT. Amino acid sequence: CASSRASSGNTIYF.